Each of the 26 T cell receptor beta chains below was sequenced from the same sample in a study of spatial heterogeneity in lung cancer. MiXCR was run by TCRdb on the 5' RACE reads, yielding one entry per CDR3 protein. Of 50,000 or so distinct CDR3 sequences detected, about an eighth appear once; the ten largest clones hold about 43%. Time point of the sample: sample taken at primary tumor resection. No cells were sorted before sequencing. The whole RNA sequenced was extracted from tumor, nontumor lung or frozen PBMC. The source material was PBMCs, sampled at surgery. The receptors here all came from a female donor with early-stage non-small cell lung cancer.

This chain joins TRBV12-3 or TRBV12-4 and TRBJ1-6; 8 nucleotides match TRBD1. The ends lost 6 bases at V and 7 bases at J; junction bases unmatched: 14. The CDR3 totals 17 residues. CDR3 nucleotide sequence: TGTGCCAGCAGCTACGACACCGGGACAGGTGACAATTCACCCCTCCACTTT. Translated: CASSYDTGTGDNSPLHF.

The chain employs TRBV30 and TRBJ1-3; D remains unclear. Trimming took off 2 bases at V and 4 bases at J, with 3 bases between the two ends. CDR3 length: 11 amino acids. Germline V CDR1 and CDR2: GTSNPN, SVGIG (reference sequence). The CDR3 DNA reads as TGTGCCTGGAGTTGGGGAAACACCATATATTTT. Translated: CAWSWGNTIYF.

This clonotype was seen repeatedly, ten times or more. The chain links TRBV5-1 to TRBJ2-7; no definite D call. Germline V CDR1 and CDR2: SGHRS, YFSETQ. Trimming removed 0 bases at V and 10 bases at J, with 8 bases between. This CDR3 comprises 11 residues. CDR3 bases: TGCGCCAGCAGCTTGGGGGCTGGTCAGTACTTC. Translating gives CASSLGAGQYF.

This clonotype was picked up a small number of times. The V and J genes are TRBV6-2 or TRBV6-3 and TRBJ2-3; a weak D match, TRBD2 (5 bases). Germline V gives CDR1 MNHEY, CDR2 SVGEGT. The CDR3 runs 14 residues. V gave up 5 bases and J gave up 4 bases, with 13 bases separating them. In nucleotides, the CDR3 is TGTGCCAGCAGTACCCCGGGGTTATCAGATACGCAGTATTTT. Protein sequence: CASSTPGLSDTQYF.

This clonotype occurred many times. V is TRBV28 and J is TRBJ2-2, with 8 bases matching TRBD2. The CDR3 extends over 16 amino acids. Per germline, CDR1 MDHEN and CDR2 SYDVKM. V was clipped by 5 bases and J by 4 bases; unmatched bases: 9. CDR3 bases: TGTGCCAGCAGTCCGCAGACTAGCGCTACCACCGGGGAGCTGTTTTTT. As protein: CASSPQTSATTGELFF.

This clonotype appeared a few times. J is TRBJ1-6 and V is TRBV4-3, with D unclear. CDR1 and CDR2 from the germline V gene are LGHNA and YSLEER. V was clipped by 1 base and J by 10 bases, with 14 bases between them. CDR3 length equals 15 residues. Written as DNA, the CDR3 is TGCGCCAGCAGCCAAGGGCTAGGGCGGGAGTCACCCCTCCACTTT. This gives the protein CASSQGLGRESPLHF.

This clonotype was recorded a few times. V and J are TRBV19 and TRBJ1-1, with a weak D call TRBD1 (5 bases). CDR3 length: 14 residues. Germline V CDR1 and CDR2: LNHDA, SQIVND (reference sequence). V lost 3 bases to trimming and J lost 4 bases, with 12 bases between them. This chain's CDR3 is CASSISSRGTEAFF. CDR3 coding DNA: TGTGCCAGTAGTATCTCCTCAAGGGGCACTGAAGCTTTCTTT. The full variable domain, in which reference TRBV19 and TRBJ1-1 provide the parts outside the CDR3, is DGGITQSPKYLFRKEGQNVTLSCEQNLNHDAMYWYRQDPGQGLRLIYYSQIVNDFQKGDIAEGYSVSREKKESFPLTVTSAQKNPTAFYLCASSISSRGTEAFFGQGTRLTVV.

The sample holds a few counts of this clonotype. The chain links TRBV28 to TRBJ2-7; no firm D call. The CDR3 totals 11 residues. Looked up from germline, CDR1 is MDHEN and CDR2 is SYDVKM. Between the trimmed V and J ends, which lost 6 bases and 5 bases, there was a span of 8 bases. The CDR3 is CASRYSHEQYF. DNA for the CDR3: TGTGCCAGCAGATATAGCCACGAGCAGTACTTC.

Written as DNA, the CDR3 is TGTGCCAGCAGCCCGGCGGGGCGGTCTAGCACAGATACGCAGTATTTT. It translates to CASSPAGRSSTDTQYF. This chain connects TRBV6-2 or TRBV6-3 to TRBJ2-3; D possibly corresponds to TRBD2 (6 bases). Germline V gene sequence: CDR1 MNHEY, CDR2 SVGEGT. The V end was cut by 6 bases, the J end by 0 bases, with 16 bases between. CDR3 length: 16 amino acids.

This clonotype was counted only a few times. The chain combines TRBV11-1 with TRBJ2-7; no clear D gene. V gave up 5 bases and J gave up 6 bases, with 20 bases separating them. CDR3 size: 15 residues. Germline loops: CDR1 SGHAT, CDR2 FQDESV (reference sequence). The CDR3 region has the DNA TGTGCCAGCAGCCCCCGGAACATCGCGTCGGGCGAGCAGTACTTC. Translation gives CASSPRNIASGEQYF.

This CDR3 reads CASSLWKQETQYF. CDR3 nucleotides: TGTGCCAGCAGTTTATGGAAACAAGAGACCCAGTACTTC. The chain combines TRBV12-3 or TRBV12-4 with TRBJ2-5, with D unresolved. The CDR3 loop spans 13 amino acids. Deletions cut 2 bases from V and 2 bases from J, with 6 bases between.

J is TRBJ1-5 and V is TRBV27; D gene uncertain. The CDR3 is 14 residues long. V dropped 1 base and J dropped 3 bases, with 7 bases sitting between them. Germline V gives CDR1 MNHEY, CDR2 SMNVEV (reference sequence). The CDR3: CASSLLGNNQPQHF. DNA for the CDR3: TGTGCCAGCAGTTTATTGGGGAACAATCAGCCCCAGCATTTT.

This clonotype was counted only a few times. V gene TRBV20-1 combines with J gene TRBJ1-2, with D perhaps TRBD1 (5 bases). CDR3 length equals 13 residues. Germline CDR1 reads DFQATT; CDR2 reads SNEGSKA (reference sequence). Trimming removed 3 bases at V and 7 bases at J, with 15 bases between. The CDR3 bases are TGCAGTGCTAGGGGTCAAAGTGGGGGTGGCTACACCTTC. Amino acids: CSARGQSGGGYTF.

This clonotype was counted between two and nine times. This rearrangement joins TRBV6-5 to TRBJ2-1; the D call may be TRBD1 or TRBD2 (8 bases each). The CDR3 loop spans 15 amino acids. Germline V gene sequence: CDR1 MNHEY, CDR2 SVGAGI. V was shortened by 5 bases and J by 9 bases, with 20 bases between the two germline ends. CDR3 sequence reads: CASSQGAGGDSEQFF. The CDR3 DNA is TGTGCCAGCAGTCAGGGGGCGGGGGGTGATAGTGAGCAGTTCTTC.

This rearrangement joins TRBV5-1 to TRBJ2-3; possible D gene TRBD2, 7 bases. The CDR3 is 17 residues long. CDR1 and CDR2 from the germline V gene are SGHRS and YFSETQ. Deletions cut 4 bases from V and 2 bases from J, with 20 bases between. The CDR3 sequence: CASSPSLAGASTDTQYF. The CDR3 coding sequence is TGCGCCAGCAGCCCATCCCTGGCGGGGGCCTCCACAGATACGCAGTATTTT.

This clonotype showed up just a few times. This sequence joins TRBV20-1 and TRBJ2-1, with 8 bases fitting TRBD2. J lost 6 bases, V lost 0 bases, and 19 bases had no gene match. Germline V gene data show CDR1 as DFQATT and CDR2 as SNEGSKA (reference sequence). The CDR3 length is 19 residues. The DNA of the CDR3 is TGCAGTGCTAGAGATCGGGCCAGCGGGGGTTTTCTGGTTCGCAATGAGCAGTTCTTC. Protein product: CSARDRASGGFLVRNEQFF.

This clonotype was counted ten times or more. The chain couples TRBV5-1 to TRBJ1-1; 7 positions agree with TRBD1. This CDR3 contains 16 residues. The ends lost 4 bases at V and 10 bases at J; junction bases unmatched: 19. Germline V gene data show CDR1 as SGHRS and CDR2 as YFSETQ. CDR3 DNA: TGCGCCAGCAGCCCCAAGTGGGGAGGGGGCGAGAATGGAGCTTTCTTT. It specifies CASSPKWGGGENGAFF.

The V call is TRBV6-6, the J call TRBJ1-1, with D possibly matching TRBD1 (6 bases). V gave up 6 bases and J gave up 1 base, with 9 bases separating them. The CDR3 is made up of 13 amino acids. Germline lookup yields CDR1 MNHNY and CDR2 SVGAGI (reference sequence). The CDR3, as DNA: TGTGCCAGCAGAGGACAGCCGAACACTGAAGCTTTCTTT. Translated: CASRGQPNTEAFF.

The chain couples TRBV18 to TRBJ2-3; D is undetermined. This CDR3 has 14 residues. The V gene's germline CDR1 is KGHSH and CDR2 LQKENI. Trimming removed 3 bases from V and 8 bases from J, with 15 bases in between. The CDR3: CASSPGDTVGTQYF. CDR3 DNA sequence: TGTGCCAGCTCACCGGGCGATACAGTGGGTACGCAGTATTTT.

This clonotype was seen ten or more times. This chain connects TRBV19 to TRBJ2-5; D unresolved. This CDR3 is 13 amino acids long. With 6 bases removed from V and 1 base from J, the gap between germline ends came to 9 bases. Per the germline V gene, CDR1 is LNHDA and CDR2 is SQIVND (reference sequence). The chain's CDR3 is CASRGPTQETQYF. The CDR3 DNA sequence: TGTGCCAGTAGAGGCCCCACCCAAGAGACCCAGTACTTC.

This clonotype was observed at least ten times. This chain connects TRBV9 to TRBJ1-2; D might be TRBD1 (5 bases). The length of the CDR3 is 18 residues. From germline, CDR1 is SGDLS and CDR2 YYNGEE. V was pared by 0 bases and J by 4 bases, with 22 bases between. CDR3 region: CASSVGPGPPSGSYGYTF. CDR3 nucleotide sequence: TGTGCCAGCAGCGTAGGCCCGGGACCCCCGAGCGGATCCTATGGCTACACCTTC.

The chain recombines TRBV12-3 or TRBV12-4 with TRBJ1-2; a possible D gene is TRBD1 (5 bases). Trimming removed 5 bases from V and 4 bases from J, with 17 bases in between. This CDR3 has 15 amino acids. CDR3 DNA: TGTGCCAGCAGTCCGGGACTAACGGCGGTCTATGGCTACACCTTC. The encoded protein is CASSPGLTAVYGYTF.

CDR3 amino acids: CASRMGQGGNQPQHF. The CDR3 bases are TGTGCCAGCAGGATGGGACAGGGAGGAAATCAGCCCCAGCATTTT. This chain connects TRBV6-1 to TRBJ1-5; 9 nucleotides line up with TRBD1. The CDR3 loop spans 15 amino acids. The germline V gene encodes CDR1 MNHNS and CDR2 SASEGT. The trim removed 6 bases at V and 4 bases at J, leaving 7 bases unmatched.

This clonotype is categorized as large. This chain connects TRBV7-2 to TRBJ1-3; unclear D gene. Deletions cut 2 bases from V and 4 bases from J, with 3 bases between. CDR1 and CDR2 (germline): SGHTA, FQGNSA. The CDR3 runs to 12 residues. The CDR3 region has the DNA TGTGCCAGCAGCTTAACCGGAAACACCATATATTTT. It translates to CASSLTGNTIYF.

V and J are TRBV5-4 and TRBJ2-1, with a weak D call TRBD1 (6 bases). Germline V CDR1 and CDR2: SGHNT, YYREEE (reference sequence). Trimming left V 0 bases short and J 7 bases short, with 11 bases between. CDR3 length equals 14 residues. CDR3 DNA: TGTGCCAGCAGCTTGGCACACAGGGAAAATGAGCAGTTCTTC. Translated: CASSLAHRENEQFF.

This clonotype was counted at least ten times. The chain employs TRBV5-1 and TRBJ2-2; D is ambiguous. From germline, CDR1 is SGHRS and CDR2 YFSETQ. The germline V and J ends were trimmed by 4 bases and 2 bases, with 15 bases remaining between them. The CDR3 contains 16 residues. The CDR3 region is CASSPDLIPNTGELFF. The DNA for the CDR3 is TGCGCCAGCAGCCCGGACCTCATCCCCAACACCGGGGAGCTGTTTTTT. Drawing the rest from reference TRBV5-1 and TRBJ2-2, the complete variable domain is KAGVTQTPRYLIKTRGQQVTLSCSPISGHRSVSWYQQTPGQGLQFLFEYFSETQRNKGNFPGRFSGRQFSNSRSEMNVSTLELGDSALYLCASSPDLIPNTGELFFGEGSRLTVL.